The 20 T cell receptor beta chains in this list originate from one sample, sequenced in a study of graft-versus-host responses after intestinal transplantation. The table came from immunoSEQ multiplex PCR; TCRdb's copy has only in-frame clones and leaves some out. The top ten clones hold 0.2% to 0.25% of a sample with under 45,000 clones, 94% of them seen once. No antigens are known for them. Sequencing was performed on unstimulated CD4+ T cells sorted from spleen or lymph node cells, taken before transplant. The receptors stem from a human donor who was the organ donor for an intestinal transplant.

The V gene is TRBV6-5, the J gene TRBJ1-6, with D hard to call. CDR1 MNHEY and CDR2 SVGAGI come from the germline V gene. The CDR3 length is 15 residues. The V and J ends lost 2 bases and 4 bases respectively, with 9 bases between them. CDR3 nucleotide sequence: TGTGCCAGCAGTTACGGCGCCAGGTATAATTCACCCCTCCACTTT. It codes for CASSYGARYNSPLHF.

V and J are TRBV4-2 and TRBJ2-2; D unresolved. CDR3 length: 16 residues. Germline CDR1 LGHNA, CDR2 YNFKEQ. V shed 1 base and J shed 1 base, with 10 bases lying between them. This CDR3 is CASSQAPSVNTGELFF. CDR3 bases: TGTGCCAGCAGCCAAGCCCCCAGCGTGAACACCGGGGAGCTGTTTTTT.

The chain employs TRBV2 and TRBJ1-5; no reliable D call. CDR1 and CDR2 (germline): SNHLY, FYNNEI. The CDR3 covers 13 residues. The V end was cut by 2 bases, the J end by 3 bases, with 5 bases between. The CDR3 coding sequence is TGTGCCAGCAGTGAACACCCCAATCAGCCCCAGCATTTT. This translates into CASSEHPNQPQHF.

The chain carries TRBV29-1 and TRBJ2-1; tentative D call: TRBD1 (5 bases). The CDR3 runs 17 residues. CDR1 SQVTM and CDR2 ANQGSEA come from the germline V gene. V was pared by 6 bases and J by 1 base, with 22 bases between. The CDR3 reads CSVQAMTVGASYNEQFF. CDR3 sequence (DNA): TGCAGCGTACAAGCGATGACAGTTGGGGCATCCTACAATGAGCAGTTCTTC.

This rearrangement joins TRBV27 to TRBJ2-3, with 10 bases identical to TRBD2. The CDR3 is 15 amino acids. CDR1 MNHEY and CDR2 SMNVEV come from the germline V gene (reference sequence). With 4 bases clipped from V and 2 bases from J, the junction kept 3 bases outside the gene matches. As DNA, the CDR3 is TGTGCCAGCAGTTCGACTAGCGGGTCCACAGATACGCAGTATTTT. Encoded protein: CASSSTSGSTDTQYF.

In its sample, this clone was seen a few times. The gene calls are TRBV10-3 and TRBJ1-2, with unresolved D. CDR1 is ENHRY and CDR2 is SYGVKD in the germline V gene. The CDR3 covers 16 residues. Trimming removed 4 bases from V and 1 base from J, with 16 bases in between. CDR3 residues: CAISVGQPTINYGYTF. The CDR3 DNA sequence: TGTGCCATCAGTGTCGGGCAGCCGACAATTAACTATGGCTACACCTTC.

This chain connects TRBV7-2 to TRBJ2-3; D ambiguous. The CDR3 loop spans 13 amino acids. Trimming left V 7 bases short and J 0 bases short, with 8 bases between. The germline CDR1 and CDR2 sequences are SGHTA and FQGNSA. The CDR3 sequence is CASKAYSTDTQYF. The CDR3 nucleotides are TGTGCCAGCAAGGCATATAGCACAGATACGCAGTATTTT.

This chain connects TRBV30 to TRBJ2-7; unclear D gene. The germline V and J ends were trimmed by 0 bases and 3 bases, with 9 bases remaining between them. Germline CDR1 is GTSNPN and CDR2 is SVGIG (reference sequence). The CDR3 spans 13 residues. The CDR3 sequence is CAWSVGGYYEQYF. The CDR3 bases are TGTGCCTGGAGTGTCGGCGGCTACTACGAGCAGTACTTC.

The gene calls are TRBV7-8 and TRBJ2-7, with D uncertain. The CDR3 covers 13 residues. From germline, CDR1 is SGHVS and CDR2 FQNEAQ. V lost 1 base and J lost 4, with 8 bases in between. The CDR3 loop reads CASSLVWSYEQYF. The CDR3, as DNA: TGTGCCAGCAGCTTAGTGTGGTCGTACGAGCAGTACTTC.

The genes are TRBV6-1 and TRBJ1-3, with no clear D. The V end was cut by 1 base, the J end by 5 bases, with 3 bases between. The CDR3 runs 12 residues. Germline V gives CDR1 MNHNS, CDR2 SASEGT. In nucleotides, the CDR3 is TGTGCCAGCAGTGAAGATCGAAACACCATATATTTT. Encoded protein: CASSEDRNTIYF.

The chain carries TRBV6-4 and TRBJ2-7, with D uncertain. Germline V gene data show CDR1 as MRHNA and CDR2 as SNTAGT. With 7 bases removed from V and 2 bases from J, the gap between germline ends came to 21 bases. The CDR3 covers 16 residues. The CDR3 nucleotides are TGTGCCAGCATCAGGTGTCGCTGGGCGGTAACCTACGAGCAGTACTTC. Its translation is CASIRCRWAVTYEQYF.

This clone was found once. The rearrangement uses TRBV4-1 and TRBJ2-7, with D possibly being TRBD2 (6 bases). The germline V gene has CDR1 MGHRA and CDR2 YSYEKL. Trimming took off 0 bases at V and 12 bases at J, with 15 bases between the two ends. This CDR3 region has 13 residues. Here the CDR3 DNA reads TGCGCCAGCAGCCAAGATAGAACTAGCACGCGGTACTTC. This codes for CASSQDRTSTRYF.

In DNA, the CDR3 is TGTGCCAGCAGCGGCAGGGGAGGGGATACGCAGTATTTT. This sequence encodes CASSGRGGDTQYF. V and J are TRBV7-2 and TRBJ2-3; possible D gene TRBD2, 7 bases. The CDR3 covers 13 residues. Germline CDR1 and CDR2: SGHTA and FQGNSA. V lost 5 bases and J 6 bases, leaving 12 bases between the germline ends.

This clone was detected only once. The chain uses TRBV30 and TRBJ1-3, with no clear D. This CDR3 has 13 amino acids. V was shortened by 2 bases and J by 4 bases, with 9 bases between the two germline ends. Germline V gives CDR1 GTSNPN, CDR2 SVGIG (reference sequence). This CDR3 reads CAWSPPPGNTIYF. In DNA, the CDR3 is TGTGCCTGGAGTCCCCCCCCGGGAAACACCATATATTTT.

The rearrangement uses TRBV5-1 and TRBJ2-7; D is unclear. The CDR3 loop spans 14 amino acids. The germline CDR1 and CDR2 sequences are SGHRS and YFSETQ. Trimming took off 5 bases at V and 5 bases at J, with 17 bases between the two ends. The CDR3 DNA sequence: TGCGCCAGCAGGCCGGGCGGTAGCTCGAACGAGCAGTACTTC. This sequence encodes CASRPGGSSNEQYF.

The chain is built from TRBV2 and TRBJ2-3; 11 bases match TRBD2. J gave up 2 bases and V 8 bases, and 3 bases lay outside the gene matches. The germline gives CDR1 SNHLY, CDR2 FYNNEI. The CDR3 extends over 14 amino acids. CDR3 sequence (DNA): TGTGCCAGCTCTAGCGGGGGGTTCACAGATACGCAGTATTTT. This encodes CASSSGGFTDTQYF.

CDR3 nucleotides: TGTGCCAGCTCACCCGGCTTGCAGGACGACACTGAAGCTTTCTTT. Protein sequence: CASSPGLQDDTEAFF. The chain recombines TRBV18 with TRBJ1-1; unclear D gene. V dropped 3 bases and J dropped 3 bases, with 14 bases sitting between them. The CDR3 loop spans 15 amino acids. Per germline, CDR1 KGHSH and CDR2 LQKENI.

The J gene is TRBJ2-7, the V gene TRBV5-1; the match to TRBD1 covers 9 bases. V gave up 0 bases and J gave up 4 bases; unmatched junction bases: 5. The CDR3 loop spans 15 amino acids. Germline V gene data show CDR1 as SGHRS and CDR2 as YFSETQ. The CDR3: CASSLGLDRGYEQYF. CDR3 nucleotides: TGCGCCAGCAGCTTGGGACTGGACAGGGGATACGAGCAGTACTTC. The full variable domain, with the rest looked up from reference TRBV5-1 and TRBJ2-7, is KAGVTQTPRYLIKTRGQQVTLSCSPISGHRSVSWYQQTPGQGLQFLFEYFSETQRNKGNFPGRFSGRQFSNSRSEMNVSTLELGDSALYLCASSLGLDRGYEQYFGPGTRLTVT.

The J gene is TRBJ1-3, the V gene TRBV6-5; a weak D match, TRBD1 (6 bases). CDR3 length: 14 residues. Per germline, CDR1 MNHEY and CDR2 SVGAGI. Deletions cut 0 bases from V and 6 bases from J, with 9 bases between. This CDR3 reads CASSYSPGANTIYF. CDR3 DNA: TGTGCCAGCAGTTACTCCCCGGGGGCAAACACCATATATTTT.

This clone was detected only once. This chain links TRBV30 with TRBJ1-6, with 8 bases that match TRBD1. The CDR3 contains 16 residues. The ends lost 2 bases at V and 8 bases at J; junction bases unmatched: 11. Germline V gene lookup returns CDR1 GTSNPN and CDR2 SVGIG (reference sequence). The CDR3 loop reads CAWSKGQGPPHSPLHF. The CDR3 coding sequence is TGTGCCTGGAGTAAAGGACAGGGCCCCCCCCATTCACCCCTCCACTTT.